This T cell receptor (beta chain) derives from a study of T cell responses to AZD1222 COVID-19 vaccine. The study's findings and limits: Clonal diversity was possibly underestimated, and white British individuals and females predominated among donors.

As to this clone: Its cognate antigen is unknown.

Clones were read by immunoSEQ multiplex PCR, and TCRdb kept only the in-frame ones, dropping some. The repertoire holds 150,000 to 200,000 clones, with 90% to 95% as singletons. The CDR3 loop spans 12 amino acids. Germline lookup yields CDR1 MNHEY and CDR2 SVGAGI. Trimming took off 7 bases at V and 2 bases at J, with 8 bases between the two ends. This TCR was sampled from an adult who received the AZD1222 COVID-19 vaccine. The rearrangement joins TRBV6-5 to TRBJ1-1; D uncertain. Sequencing was performed on peripheral blood, taken 28 days after the second AZD1222 dose. The CDR3 nucleotides are TGTGCCAGCACGCGTCTAAACACTGAAGCTTTCTTT. Its translation is CASTRLNTEAFF.